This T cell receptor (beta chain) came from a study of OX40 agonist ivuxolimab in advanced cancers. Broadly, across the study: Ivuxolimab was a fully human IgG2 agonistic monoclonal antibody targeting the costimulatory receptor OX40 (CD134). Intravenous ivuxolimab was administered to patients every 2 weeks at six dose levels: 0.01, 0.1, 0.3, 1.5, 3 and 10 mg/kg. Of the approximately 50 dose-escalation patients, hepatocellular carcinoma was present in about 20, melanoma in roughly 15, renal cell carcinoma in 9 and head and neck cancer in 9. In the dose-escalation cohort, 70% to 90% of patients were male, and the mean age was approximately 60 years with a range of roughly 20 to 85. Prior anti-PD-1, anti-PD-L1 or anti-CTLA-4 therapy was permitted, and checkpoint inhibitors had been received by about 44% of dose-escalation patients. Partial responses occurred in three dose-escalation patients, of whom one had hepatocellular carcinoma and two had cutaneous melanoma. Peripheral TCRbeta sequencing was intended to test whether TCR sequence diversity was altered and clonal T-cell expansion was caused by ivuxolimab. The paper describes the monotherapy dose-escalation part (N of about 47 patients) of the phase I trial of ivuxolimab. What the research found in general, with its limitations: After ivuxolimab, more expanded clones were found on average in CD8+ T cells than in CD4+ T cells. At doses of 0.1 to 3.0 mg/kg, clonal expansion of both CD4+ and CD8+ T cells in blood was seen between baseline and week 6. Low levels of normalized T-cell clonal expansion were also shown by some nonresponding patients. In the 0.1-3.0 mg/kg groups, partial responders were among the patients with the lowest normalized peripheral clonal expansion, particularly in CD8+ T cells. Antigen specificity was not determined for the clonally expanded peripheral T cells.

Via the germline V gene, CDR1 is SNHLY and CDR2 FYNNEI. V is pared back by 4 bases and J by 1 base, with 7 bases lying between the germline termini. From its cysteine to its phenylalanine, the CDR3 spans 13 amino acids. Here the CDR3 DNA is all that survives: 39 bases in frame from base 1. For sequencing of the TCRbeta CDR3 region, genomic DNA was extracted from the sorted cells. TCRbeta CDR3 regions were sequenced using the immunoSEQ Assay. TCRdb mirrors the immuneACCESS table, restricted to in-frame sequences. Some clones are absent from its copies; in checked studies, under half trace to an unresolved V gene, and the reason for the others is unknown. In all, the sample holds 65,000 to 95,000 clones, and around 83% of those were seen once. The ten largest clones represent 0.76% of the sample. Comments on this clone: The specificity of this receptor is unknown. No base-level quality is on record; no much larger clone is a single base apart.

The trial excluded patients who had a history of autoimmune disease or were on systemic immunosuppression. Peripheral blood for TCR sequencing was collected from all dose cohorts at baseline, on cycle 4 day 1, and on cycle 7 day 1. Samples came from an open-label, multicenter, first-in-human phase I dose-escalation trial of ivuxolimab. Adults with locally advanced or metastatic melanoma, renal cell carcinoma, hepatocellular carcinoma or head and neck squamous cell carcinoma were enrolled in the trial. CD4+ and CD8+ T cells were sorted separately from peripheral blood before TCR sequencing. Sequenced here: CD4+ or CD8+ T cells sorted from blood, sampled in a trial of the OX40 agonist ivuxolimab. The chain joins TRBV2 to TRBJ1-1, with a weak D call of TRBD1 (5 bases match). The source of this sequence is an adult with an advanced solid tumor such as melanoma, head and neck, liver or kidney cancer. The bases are TGTGCCAGCAGTGTTCAGGGGAACACTGAAGCTTTCTTT. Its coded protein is CASSVQGNTEAFF.